The T cell receptor beta chain described here comes from a study of blood T cell repertoires in COVID-19. Study information: COVID-19 samples collected from the United States, Italy and Spain covered acute and convalescent phases. T cells, B-cell-depleted T cells, or PBMCs provided the cDNA or gDNA that served as material.

This clone was seen a few times. Source study methods: Using reference gene primer amplification, nucleated cell counts were estimated. Produced via immunoSEQ multiplex PCR; TCRdb's table is partial and in-frame only. V, J and clone size reflect that table, while D and trimming were determined from the DNA. The sample yields 220,000 or so clones, approximately 91% seen once. The CDR3 sequence is 14 residues long. Trimming took off 2 bases at V and 7 bases at J, with 12 bases between the two ends. Germline CDR1 SGDLS, CDR2 YYNGEE. The chain joins TRBV9 to TRBJ1-4; D might be TRBD1 (5 bases). The source of this sequence is a man aged 55 to 70 who had recovered from COVID-19. Specimen: peripheral blood. The CDR3 DNA is TGTGCCAGCAGCGTCCGAGGGGAGGGTGAAAAACTGTTTTTT. Protein sequence: CASSVRGEGEKLFF.